This TCR beta chain was captured by sequencing in a study of blood T cell repertoires in COVID-19. Clones were sequenced by immunoSEQ multiplex PCR, and TCRdb holds only the in-frame ones, with some missing. This sample has about 44,000 clones; 75% to 90% occur once, and the top ten carry 1% to 1.5%. The CDR3 sequence is 13 residues long. Per germline, CDR1 SGHNT and CDR2 YYREEE (reference sequence). V lost 2 bases and J 10 bases, leaving 10 bases between the germline ends. The clonotype comes from a woman in her thirties or forties with acute or convalescent COVID-19. Specimen: peripheral blood. The rearrangement links TRBV5-4 to TRBJ1-6, with no clear D. The CDR3 DNA is TGTGCCAGCAGCTTAGCCGGGTCGTCACCCCTCCACTTT. Translated, it gives CASSLAGSSPLHF. Full variable domain (remainder filled in from reference TRBV5-4 and TRBJ1-6): ETGVTQSPTHLIKTRGQQVTLRCSSQSGHNTVSWYQQALGQGPQFIFQYYREEENGRGNFPPRFSGLQFPNYSSELNVNALELDDSALYLCASSLAGSSPLHFGNGTRLTVT.